This T cell receptor beta chain was retrieved from a study of shared clonotypes between healthy human individuals. Produced via immunoSEQ multiplex PCR; TCRdb's table is partial and in-frame only. The sample lists about 490,000 clones, approximately 84% occurring once. J lost 8 bases, V lost 6 bases, and 11 bases had no gene match. Germline-derived CDR1 and CDR2 are SQVTM and ANQGSEA. The CDR3 is 14 amino acids. Study-level results: Among donors, clonotype sharing was expected to be affected by sequencing depth.

A remark on this clone: Its matching antigen is unknown.

The gene calls are TRBV29-1 and TRBJ1-4; the match to TRBD1 covers 8 bases. This clonotype was sampled from a woman between 40 and 50 years old in good health. Some clones in this sample may be carry-over from other donors' samples. Sequencing was done on a sample of PBMCs. In DNA form, the CDR3 reads TGCAGCGTCAAAGAGGGGACAGGTGGGGAAAAACTGTTTTTT. The encoded protein is CSVKEGTGGEKLFF. Looking up the rest from reference TRBV29-1 and TRBJ1-4 gives the full variable domain: SAVISQKPSRDICQRGTSLTIQCQVDSQVTMMFWYRQQPGQSLTLIATANQGSEATYESGFVIDKFPISRPNLTFSTLTVSNMSPEDSSIYLCSVKEGTGGEKLFFGSGTQLSVL.